Listed below are T cell receptor beta chains from one sample, sequenced in a study of cytomegalovirus exposure and HLA in healthy donors. The table came from immunoSEQ multiplex PCR; TCRdb's copy has only in-frame clones and leaves some out. The sample shows 180,000 or so clones, roughly 77% of them seen only once. The sample comprised PBMCs. These receptors all stem from a woman in her thirties or forties in good health and CMV-seropositive. Each CDR3 is given with its conserved first and last residue. D genes are given only for firm matches. Only some rows state a clone size, as once, few, many or a class for expanded clones.

D,size,V,J,CDR3,DNA
TRBD2,-,TRBV4-2,TRBJ2-1,CASSPRLAGGISTYNEQFF,TGTGCCAGCAGCCCCCGACTAGCGGGAGGGATCAGCACCTACAATGAGCAGTTCTTC
TRBD2,-,TRBV9,TRBJ2-1,CASSARGSSYNEQFF,TGTGCCAGCAGCGCGCGGGGGAGCTCCTACAATGAGCAGTTCTTC
TRBD2,few,TRBV5-1,TRBJ2-2,CASSLGLAGAPGELFF,TGCGCCAGCAGCTTGGGACTAGCGGGAGCCCCCGGGGAGCTGTTTTTT
-,few,TRBV28,TRBJ1-5,CASREGPSNQPQHF,TGTGCCAGCAGGGAGGGCCCGAGCAATCAGCCCCAGCATTTT
-,-,TRBV6-6,TRBJ1-2,CASSYDRSNYGYTF,TGTGCCAGCAGTTACGACAGGAGTAACTATGGCTACACCTTC
TRBD2,-,TRBV9,TRBJ2-1,CASSVSTSGSMDNEQFF,TGTGCCAGCAGCGTTTCCACTAGCGGGAGCATGGACAATGAGCAGTTCTTC
TRBD2,-,TRBV7-9,TRBJ2-1,CASSSGTSEQFF,TGTGCCAGCAGTTCGGGGACTAGTGAGCAGTTCTTC
TRBD2,-,TRBV5-4,TRBJ2-5,CASSSSGATQYF,TGTGCCAGCAGTTCTAGCGGGGCGACCCAGTACTTC
-,-,TRBV19,TRBJ1-1,CASSSQEGEAFF,TGTGCCAGTAGTTCACAGGAGGGTGAAGCTTTCTTT
TRBD2,-,TRBV10-3,TRBJ2-3,CAISESGAGGGRDTQYF,TGTGCCATCAGTGAGTCGGGAGCGGGAGGGGGAAGAGATACGCAGTATTTT
TRBD1,once,TRBV19,TRBJ2-7,CASSMNRGMNEQYF,TGTGCCAGTAGTATGAACAGGGGGATGAACGAGCAGTACTTC
TRBD2,-,TRBV7-2,TRBJ2-7,CASSLAAGVLYEQYF,TGTGCCAGCAGCTTAGCGGCGGGAGTCTTATACGAGCAGTACTTC
TRBD1,-,TRBV10-1,TRBJ2-1,CASRRDREKDEQFF,TGCGCCAGCAGAAGGGACAGGGAAAAGGATGAGCAGTTCTTC
-,-,TRBV6-1,TRBJ2-6,CASSEVWSPGANVLTF,TGTGCCAGCAGTGAAGTGTGGAGCCCTGGGGCCAACGTCCTGACTTTC
-,-,TRBV10-3,TRBJ2-1,CAISESLASDEQFF,TGTGCCATCAGTGAGTCGCTGGCGAGCGATGAGCAGTTCTTC
-,once,TRBV7-3,TRBJ2-1,CASSLQVYNEQFF,TGTGCCAGCAGCTTACAGGTTTACAATGAGCAGTTCTTC